These 2 T cell receptor beta chains came from one sample sequenced in a study of blood T cell repertoires in COVID-19. The data were produced by immunoSEQ multiplex PCR, yet TCRdb's version contains in-frame clones alone and is incomplete. The sample holds 150,000 to 160,000 clones, 80% seen once. Input material: peripheral blood. The receptors derive from a man between 60 and 75 years old with acute or convalescent COVID-19.

This clone was recorded once. The J gene is TRBJ2-5, the V gene TRBV7-2, with D unresolved. V was clipped by 6 bases and J by 7 bases, with 15 bases between them. The CDR3 is made up of 13 amino acids. The V gene's germline CDR1 is SGHTA and CDR2 FQGNSA. CDR3 bases: TGTGCCAGCAGTCCGAAACCTCTAGGGACCCAGTACTTC. Translating it yields CASSPKPLGTQYF.

As DNA, the CDR3 is TGCGCCAGCAGCCAAGAGGGAATAAGGACTTCCAACGATGAGCAGTTCTTC. As protein: CASSQEGIRTSNDEQFF. V and J are TRBV4-3 and TRBJ2-1; D may be TRBD2 (5 bases). The germline V gene encodes CDR1 LGHNA and CDR2 YSLEER. Trimming left V 0 bases short and J 8 bases short, with 20 bases between. This CDR3 contains 17 residues.